The T cell receptor (beta chain) described here comes from a study of STAT3 mutations in large granular lymphocyte leukemia. Whole-study context: Roughly half the longitudinally sequenced T-LGLL patients had canonical STAT3 mutations.

As concerns this clone: The antigen remains unidentified.

Data came from immunoSEQ multiplex PCR; TCRdb stores just in-frame clones and leaves some out. The table lists approximately 1,100 clones, about 48% of them singletons. Study-level findings and limits: At least one immunodominant TCR beta clonotype appeared in every T-cell large granular lymphocyte leukemia patient.

Germline-derived CDR1 and CDR2 are SEHNR and FQNEAQ (reference sequence). This CDR3 comprises 15 residues. Trimming pared 4 bases from V and 2 bases from J, leaving 14 bases between. Sequenced input: peripheral blood mononuclear cells. This clonotype was obtained from a male patient in his fifties or sixties with T-cell large granular lymphocyte leukemia. Some clones in this sample may be carry-over from other donors' samples. This chain connects TRBV7-9 to TRBJ2-5; D may correspond to TRBD1 or TRBD2 (5 bases each). The CDR3 loop is CASSSPLGVQETQYF. The CDR3 nucleotides read TGTGCCAGCAGCTCTCCTTTGGGGGTTCAAGAGACCCAGTACTTC.